The 27 T cell receptor beta chains below all came from one sample that was sequenced in a study of CD8+ T cells in alopecia areata listed by TCRdb under 2018. The receptor library was made with the immunoSEQ multiplex PCR assay. RNA was extracted from all samples and reverse transcribed into cDNA, which served as template for TCR sequencing. The table was pulled from immuneACCESS by TCRdb, which kept in-frame rearrangements only. Such tables lose some clones; where checked, under half of the loss comes from unresolved V genes, and the rest has no known cause. The table records over 100,000 clones for this sample, and not one of them appears only once. The ten largest clones add up to about 20% of the sample. Material for sequencing was lesional skin. All receptors derive from a C3H/HeJ mouse with alopecia areata. This mouse strain bears the MHC haplotype H2-k.

This clone was counted a few times. The translated DNA and TCRdb's protein are not identical at residue 11; the protein here was translated from the DNA. Gene names refer to mouse genes. The read ends 3 residues before the CDR3 terminus; that terminus is restored from the germline J gene. The V gene is TRBV19, the J gene TRBJ1-3, with 8 positions matching TRBD1. The CDR3 spans 14 residues. V shed 6 bases and J 2 bases; nucleotides not matched to a gene: 4. CDR1 and CDR2 from the germline V gene are FNHDT and SITEND (reference sequence). The CDR3 bases that were read are TGTGCCAGCACCCTGGACAGGGCTGGAAATACG. Translated, it gives CASTLDRAGNT. The whole CDR3 reads CASTLDRAGNTLYF.

Comments on this clone: These gene names are mouse names. Read sequence stops 4 residues before the CDR3 end, and the germline J gene provides the missing end. The chain is built from TRBV13-3 and TRBJ1-4, with no clear D. V was shortened by 2 bases and J by 0 bases, with 8 bases between the two germline ends. The germline gives CDR1 NNHDY, CDR2 SYVADS. This CDR3 is 15 amino acids long. The CDR3 bases that were read are TGTGCCAGCAGTGACCAGCATGTTTCCAACGAA. Its protein is CASSDQHVSNE. The complete CDR3 protein is CASSDQHVSNERLFF.

A few counts support this clone. Mouse gene names and germline throughout. The missing CDR3 end, 4 residues past where the read stops, is filled in from the germline J gene. The rearrangement links TRBV13-3 to TRBJ2-5, with 8 bases matching TRBD2. This CDR3 region has 15 residues. Germline V lookup: CDR1 NNHDY, CDR2 SYVADS. The covered CDR3 bases are TGTGCCAGCAGTGATTTCTGGGGGGATAAAGAC. It yields the protein CASSDFWGDKD. In full, the CDR3 is CASSDFWGDKDTQYF.

This clone has a handful of counts. Each gene name is a mouse one. Coverage ceases 4 residues before the CDR3 finishes, and the germline J gene fills in the end. This chain uses TRBV1 with TRBJ1-4, with 7 nucleotides matching TRBD1. The length of the CDR3 is 15 residues. Germline values: CDR1 NSQYPW, CDR2 LRSPGD (reference sequence). The DNA read from the CDR3 is TGCACCTGCAGTGCAGCCGACAGGGAGCCCGAA. Translation gives CTCSAADREPE. The whole CDR3 sequence is CTCSAADREPERLFF.

This clone appeared a few times. The gene names here belong to mouse. Sequencing ends 4 residues short of the CDR3 end; the germline J gene provides the rest. The J gene is TRBJ1-2, the V gene TRBV13-1, with D perhaps TRBD1 (6 bases). The V end lost 2 bases, the J end lost 0 bases, and 11 bases lay between the germline ends. CDR3 length: 15 residues. Germline V gene sequence: CDR1 NSHNY, CDR2 SYGAGN. CDR3 sequence reads: CASSDGQTTNSDYTF. The CDR3 DNA, read in part, is TGTGCCAGCAGTGACGGACAGACAACAAACTCC.

This clone was seen only a few times. All gene names here are mouse names. Read sequence stops 4 residues before the CDR3 end, and the germline J gene provides the missing end. V gene TRBV13-3 combines with J gene TRBJ1-1, with D hard to call. Trimming took 3 bases from V and 0 from J, leaving 18 bases between them. The CDR3 totals 17 residues. CDR1 is NNHDY, CDR2 SYVADS, per germline. The CDR3 DNA, read in part, is TGTGCCAGCAGTGGAATCATAGCAGGAGTTGCAAACACA. Translating gives CASSGIIAGVANT. The complete CDR3 reads CASSGIIAGVANTEVFF.

This clone was observed a handful of times. The protein in this entry is translated from the DNA; at residue 14 it differs from the protein listed in TCRdb. The genes are named according to mouse. The read falls 3 residues short of the CDR3 end, and the missing part is taken from the germline J gene. The chain is built from TRBV13-3 and TRBJ1-3, with 7 bases fitting TRBD1. J was trimmed by 0 bases and V by 0 bases; bases with no gene match: 6. This CDR3 region has 17 residues. Germline-derived CDR1 and CDR2 are NNHDY and SYVADS. The CDR3 is CASSDAWQGDSGNTLYF. The sequenced part of the CDR3 DNA is TGTGCCAGCAGTGATGCATGGCAGGGGGATTCTGGAAATACG. Filled out from reference TRBV13-3 and TRBJ1-3, the complete variable domain reads EAAVTQSPRSKVAVTGGKVTLSCHQTNNHDYMYWYRQDTGHGLRLIHYSYVADSTEKGDIPDGYKASRPSQENFSLILELASLSQTAVYFCASSDAWQGDSGNTLYFGEGSRLIVV.

On this clone: Germline and genes: mouse. The read gets to within 4 residues of the CDR3 end, and the germline J gene fills in the rest. The chain joins TRBV19 to TRBJ2-7; 11 bases agree with TRBD2. In germline, CDR1 is FNHDT, CDR2 SITEND (reference sequence). The length of the CDR3 is 15 residues. V gave up 5 bases and J gave up 0 bases; unmatched junction bases: 4. The CDR3 here is CASSLTGGVSYEQYF. CDR3 bases read: TGTGCCAGCAGCCTGACTGGGGGGGTCTCCTAT. The variable domain in full, completed from reference TRBV19 and TRBJ2-7, reads GGIITQTPKFLIGQEGQKLTLKCQQNFNHDTMYWYRQDSGKGLRLIYYSITENDLQKGDLSEGYDASREKKSSFSLTVTSAQKNEMAVFLCASSLTGGVSYEQYFGPGTRLTVL.

Worth noting for this clone: Here the gene names and germline are mouse. The read ends 4 residues before the CDR3 terminus; that terminus is restored from the germline J gene. The chain carries TRBV1 and TRBJ2-2; TRBD2 matches 11 bases. The CDR3 loop spans 17 amino acids. With V trimmed by 0 bases and J by 0 bases, 0 bases remained unmatched. CDR1 is NSQYPW, CDR2 LRSPGD, per germline (reference sequence). CDR3 bases read: TGCACCTGCAGTGCAGAGGACTGGGGGGCAAACACCGGG. Its protein product is CTCSAEDWGANTG. The full-length CDR3 reads as CTCSAEDWGANTGQLYF.

This clone was counted a few times. All gene names here are mouse names. The read stops 4 residues short of the end of the CDR3; the missing end is completed from the germline J gene. The chain combines TRBV13-3 with TRBJ1-2; tentative D call: TRBD1 (6 bases). CDR1 and CDR2 from the germline V gene are NNHDY and SYVADS. Trimming cost V 3 bases and J 0 bases, with 12 bases left between them. The CDR3 runs 15 residues. The CDR3: CASSARDKSNSDYTF. Partial CDR3 DNA: TGTGCCAGCAGTGCCCGGGACAAATCAAACTCC.

Concerning this clone: The listed genes are named as in mouse. The sequence runs out 4 residues before the end of the CDR3; the remainder is reconstructed from the germline J gene. This rearrangement joins TRBV13-2 to TRBJ2-7; D is possibly TRBD1 (6 bases). The CDR3 length is 14 residues. V lost 1 base and J 2 bases, leaving 10 bases between the germline ends. Germline assignment: CDR1 NNHNN and CDR2 SYGAGS (reference sequence). CDR3 DNA, as far as it was read: TGTGCCAGCGGTGATCCGGGACAAACCTAT. This translates into CASGDPGQTY. The whole CDR3 is CASGDPGQTYEQYF.

This clone has more than one count but fewer than ten. The listed genes are named as in mouse. The read comes to an end 4 residues before the CDR3 does, leaving the germline J gene to fill in the end. The chain is built from TRBV13-3 and TRBJ2-5; TRBD2 agrees at 10 bases. V gave up 0 bases and J gave up 2 bases; unmatched junction bases: 6. The CDR3 is 17 amino acids. The germline V gene encodes CDR1 NNHDY and CDR2 SYVADS. The chain's CDR3 is CASSDARTGGSQDTQYF. The part of the CDR3 DNA that was read is TGTGCCAGCAGTGATGCCAGGACTGGGGGCTCCCAAGAC.

This clone came up a few times. Gene names are the mouse ones. The DNA read from the CDR3 is TGTGCCAGCAGTGGCGGGACAGGGCCAGAA. Translating gives CASSGGTGPE. In full, the CDR3 is CASSGGTGPETLYF. This chain connects TRBV13-3 to TRBJ2-3, with 9 bases fitting TRBD1. The sequence runs out 4 residues before the end of the CDR3; the remainder is reconstructed from the germline J gene. The trim removed 3 bases at V and 4 bases at J, leaving 3 bases unmatched. The CDR3 spans 14 residues. The V gene's germline CDR1 is NNHDY and CDR2 SYVADS.

This clone was counted a few times. The listed genes are named as in mouse. The read ends 4 residues before the CDR3 terminus; that terminus is restored from the germline J gene. The rearrangement joins TRBV19 to TRBJ1-4; 9 bases are shared with TRBD1. Germline values: CDR1 FNHDT, CDR2 SITEND (reference sequence). The CDR3 loop spans 15 amino acids. The CDR3 sequence: CASSKWDRAGERLFF. CDR3 DNA, as far as it was read: TGTGCCAGCAGTAAATGGGACAGGGCGGGCGAA.

To note about this clone: TCRdb lists a protein that is different at residue 10 from the translated DNA; the protein given here uses the DNA translation. Mouse names are used for the genes. The read ends 3 residues early relative to the CDR3; the germline J gene fills the gap. V and J are TRBV13-3 and TRBJ1-3, with D unclear. CDR3 length: 13 amino acids. Deletions cut 7 bases from V and 0 bases from J, with 8 bases between. The germline V gene encodes CDR1 NNHDY and CDR2 SYVADS. CDR3 region: CASLSYSGNTLYF. The DNA read from the CDR3 is TGTGCCAGCTTGTCTTATTCTGGAAATACG.

This clone showed up many times. The germline and genes are mouse ones. The read falls 4 residues short of the CDR3 end, and the missing part is taken from the germline J gene. The V and J genes are TRBV13-3 and TRBJ2-7; D unresolved. This CDR3 spans 14 amino acids. Per the germline V gene, CDR1 is NNHDY and CDR2 is SYVADS. The CDR3 DNA, read in part, is TGTGCCAGCAGTGATGACGACAAACCTTAT. Its translation: CASSDDDKPY. The complete CDR3 reads CASSDDDKPYEQYF.

This clone appeared a few times. Genes and germline are mouse. The read terminates 4 residues before the CDR3 end, so the remaining end is supplied by the germline J gene. V gene TRBV13-3 combines with J gene TRBJ1-1, with 10 bases lining up with TRBD1. Germline V gives CDR1 NNHDY, CDR2 SYVADS. Losses at the gene ends were 2 bases for V and 4 bases for J; bases not matched to a gene: 2. The CDR3 is 14 residues long. Partial CDR3 DNA: TGTGCCAGCAGTGACAGGACAGGGGGCACA. Encoded protein: CASSDRTGGT. The full CDR3 reads CASSDRTGGTEVFF.

As to this clone: The listed genes are named as in mouse. CDR3 residues: CASSEDRADTQYF. CDR3 DNA (partial): TGTGCCAGCAGTGAGGACAGGGCTGAC. The chain couples TRBV13-3 to TRBJ2-5; TRBD1 matches 8 bases. The CDR3 extends 4 residues past the end of the read, so its final part is completed from the germline J gene. Germline V gene data show CDR1 as NNHDY and CDR2 as SYVADS. CDR3 length: 13 residues.

This clone was found many times. The gene symbols are mouse symbols. Read coverage stops 4 residues before the CDR3 terminus; the germline J gene supplies the remainder. The V gene is TRBV13-2, the J gene TRBJ1-1; the D gene is possibly TRBD1 (5 bases). Per the germline V gene, CDR1 is NNHNN and CDR2 is SYGAGS (reference sequence). The CDR3 loop spans 12 amino acids. This CDR3 is CASGPDRTEVFF. The CDR3 DNA, read in part, is TGTGCCAGCGGTCCTGACAGAACA.

On this clone: Gene names refer to mouse genes. The covered CDR3 bases are TGTGCCAGCAGTGGTGGGGGGGCGCGAGCAGAA. This translates into CASSGGGARAE. The entire CDR3 reads CASSGGGARAETLYF. J is TRBJ2-3 and V is TRBV13-1; 9 positions match TRBD2. The CDR3 end is not reached by the read, which stops 4 residues before it; the germline J gene fills it in. The CDR3 has 15 residues. Trimming cost V 3 bases and J 3 bases; bases outside gene matches: 5. Germline CDR1 NSHNY, CDR2 SYGAGN.

This clone turned up a few times. At residue 12, the translated DNA and the protein in TCRdb do not agree; the protein given here is derived from the DNA. Genes and germline come from the mouse. CDR3: CTCSAETGVDSPLYF. CDR3 DNA (partial): TGCACCTGCAGTGCAGAGACAGGGGTTGACTCGCCC. The V gene is TRBV1, the J gene TRBJ1-6; 8 nucleotides line up with TRBD1. The read halts 3 residues ahead of the CDR3 end, with the missing end drawn from the germline J gene. TRBJ1-6 is noted as an ORF with a role that remains uncertain. This CDR3 has 15 residues. With 0 bases clipped from V and 10 bases from J, the junction kept 5 bases outside the gene matches. Germline assignment: CDR1 NSQYPW and CDR2 LRSPGD (reference sequence).

This clone has just a few counts. All gene names here are mouse names. The read is 4 residues too short to cover the CDR3 end, so that end is filled in from the germline J gene. The chain links TRBV19 to TRBJ2-3; TRBD1 matches 8 bases. V was clipped by 1 base and J by 1 base; unmatched bases: 5. CDR1 FNHDT and CDR2 SITEND come from the germline V gene (reference sequence). The CDR3 spans 16 residues. The CDR3 bases that were read are TGTGCCAGCAGTATAAGCAGGGGGCGCGGTGCAGAA. Its protein product is CASSISRGRGAE. In full, the CDR3 reads CASSISRGRGAETLYF.

Regarding this clone: Each gene name is a mouse one. The read stops 4 residues short of the end of the CDR3; the missing end is completed from the germline J gene. J is TRBJ1-1 and V is TRBV1, with D tentatively TRBD1 (6 bases). The germline CDR1 and CDR2 sequences are NSQYPW and LRSPGD (reference sequence). This CDR3 comprises 14 residues. Trimming cost V 6 bases and J 1 base, with 12 bases left between them. The CDR3 is CTCREQGLNTEVFF. CDR3 DNA, as far as it was read: TGCACCTGCAGGGAACAGGGATTGAACACA.

This clone has only a few counts. Mouse names are used for the genes. With the read ending 4 residues before the CDR3 end, the germline J gene is used to fill in that end. The V and J genes are TRBV1 and TRBJ2-1; 9 bases map to TRBD1. The germline gives CDR1 NSQYPW, CDR2 LRSPGD (reference sequence). The V gene end was trimmed by 3 bases and the J gene end by 4 bases; junction bases not matched to a gene: 4. The length of the CDR3 is 15 residues. The covered CDR3 bases are TGCACCTGCAGTGCTGACAGGGGGTTTTATGCT. This codes for CTCSADRGFYA. The complete CDR3 sequence is CTCSADRGFYAEQFF.

In the case of this clone: The genes and germline here are from mouse. The read ends 4 residues before the CDR3 terminus; that terminus is restored from the germline J gene. V is TRBV13-3 and J is TRBJ2-7; 7 nucleotides agree with TRBD2. The CDR3 loop spans 14 amino acids. Germline CDR1 and CDR2: NNHDY and SYVADS. V dropped 5 bases and J dropped 0; count of bases not matched to a gene: 5. Partial CDR3 DNA: TGTGCCAGCAGACCGACTGGGTACTCCTAT. Protein: CASRPTGYSY. The CDR3, in full, reads CASRPTGYSYEQYF.

In this sample, this clone turned up a few times. Gene and germline names: mouse. The sequenced fragment ends 4 residues before the CDR3 boundary, so the rest is inferred from the germline J gene. The chain carries TRBV19 and TRBJ2-5; tentatively, D is TRBD2 (6 bases). This CDR3 spans 14 amino acids. Germline CDR1 reads FNHDT; CDR2 reads SITEND (reference sequence). V gave up 0 bases and J gave up 3 bases, with 8 bases separating them. The part of the CDR3 DNA that was read is TGTGCCAGCAGTATAGGGACTGTGCAAGAC. Its translation: CASSIGTVQD. The CDR3 reads in full as CASSIGTVQDTQYF.

This clone was observed a few times. Any gene name here is a mouse gene name. Read coverage stops 4 residues before the CDR3 terminus; the germline J gene supplies the remainder. The chain couples TRBV13-3 to TRBJ1-2, with TRBD1 as a possible D gene (6 bases). V was clipped by 5 bases and J by 0 bases, with 14 bases between them. Germline CDR1 reads NNHDY; CDR2 reads SYVADS. CDR3 length equals 15 residues. The covered CDR3 bases are TGTGCCAGCAGGCCCCCGGGACAAGCAAACTCC. This codes for CASRPPGQANS. The whole CDR3 protein is CASRPPGQANSDYTF.